These 7 T cell receptor beta chains originate from one sample sequenced in a study of blood T cell repertoires in COVID-19. Repertoires were generated with immunoSEQ multiplex PCR, while TCRdb's copy carries only in-frame clones and drops some. Of fewer than 350,000 clones listed, roughly 93% were seen once; the top ten hold about 2.3%. Sequencing used PBMCs or T cells enriched from blood (not recorded which). These receptors were taken from a woman between 35 and 50 years old with acute COVID-19.

V usage is TRBV7-9 and J usage is TRBJ2-7; 7 nucleotides line up with TRBD1. The V gene's germline CDR1 is SEHNR and CDR2 FQNEAQ (reference sequence). CDR3 size: 15 residues. Trimming at V came to 1 base and at J to 0 bases, leaving 3 bases not matched to a gene. CDR3: CASSLEGQDSYEQYF. The CDR3 nucleotides are TGTGCCAGCAGCTTAGAAGGACAGGACTCCTACGAGCAGTACTTC. Full variable domain (missing parts from reference TRBV7-9 and TRBJ2-7): DTGVSQNPRHKITKRGQNVTFRCDPISEHNRLYWYRQTLGQGPEFLTYFQNEAQLEKSRLLSDRFSAERPKGSFSTLEIQRTEQGDSAMYLCASSLEGQDSYEQYFGPGTRLTVT.

The chain links TRBV5-6 to TRBJ2-1, with D perhaps TRBD2 (6 bases). V lost 4 bases and J 0 bases, leaving 11 bases between the germline ends. This CDR3 is 15 amino acids long. Germline values: CDR1 SGHDT, CDR2 YYEEEE. As DNA, the CDR3 is TGTGCCAGCAGCCCGAGCGGGTTCTCCTACAATGAGCAGTTCTTC. Translated, it gives CASSPSGFSYNEQFF.

V is TRBV18 and J is TRBJ2-2, with D perhaps matching TRBD1 (5 bases). This CDR3 has 17 residues. V was shortened by 7 bases and J by 5 bases, with 23 bases between the two germline ends. Germline loops: CDR1 KGHSH, CDR2 LQKENI. DNA of the CDR3: TGTGCCAGCTTCACCCGCAGGGCCCGGTCCCTTACCGGGGAGCTGTTTTTT. Amino acids: CASFTRRARSLTGELFF.

CDR3 DNA sequence: TGTGCCACCAGTGACCCCAGGGGGGCGTCCAATGAGCAGTTCTTC. Its protein product is CATSDPRGASNEQFF. The chain has TRBV24-1 and TRBJ2-1, with a weak D call TRBD1 (7 bases). The CDR3 is made up of 15 amino acids. Germline CDR1 reads KGHDR; CDR2 reads SFDVKD. V was pared by 4 bases and J by 6 bases, with 15 bases between.

The V call is TRBV28, the J call TRBJ2-7; the match to TRBD2 covers 7 bases. This CDR3 is built from 15 residues. Trimming cost V 5 bases and J 2 bases; bases outside gene matches: 9. Germline CDR1 and CDR2: MDHEN and SYDVKM. The CDR3 sequence: CASSDPAGHTYEQYF. For the CDR3, the DNA is TGTGCCAGCAGTGACCCAGCGGGGCATACCTACGAGCAGTACTTC.

This clone was counted many times. This rearrangement joins TRBV10-3 to TRBJ2-7; 9 positions match TRBD1. Per germline, CDR1 ENHRY and CDR2 SYGVKD. The CDR3 is 13 amino acids. J was trimmed by 0 bases and V by 10 bases; bases with no gene match: 4. CDR3 sequence: CATGTGNSYEQYF. CDR3 nucleotides: TGTGCCACCGGGACAGGGAACTCCTACGAGCAGTACTTC.

This chain uses TRBV5-1 with TRBJ1-3; D remains unclear. The V end was cut by 5 bases, the J end by 0 bases, with 15 bases between. Germline assignment: CDR1 SGHRS and CDR2 YFSETQ. The CDR3 consists of 16 residues. CDR3 sequence (DNA): TGCGCCAGCAGTTCAGGCGGGTCAAGCTCTGGAAACACCATATATTTT. As protein: CASSSGGSSSGNTIYF.